This entry lists 20 T cell receptor beta chains sequenced from one sample in a study of blood T cells in healthy people across ages. Alongside a J-beta primer mix, a sample-barcoded 5' primer served in a second PCR lasting about 7 to 12 cycles. TCRdb re-called the 5' RACE reads through MiXCR, storing one row per CDR3 protein. The data hold approximately 760,000 distinct CDR3 sequences, with 20% to 25% observed a single time. The same data also went into a second study, on T cells of mothers and their children.

The sample was blood. The receptors stem from a boy aged 5-17 years in good health.

V is TRBV29-1 and J is TRBJ2-1; 7 bases line up with TRBD2. Trimming removed 5 bases from V and 9 bases from J; junction bases left unmatched: 4. The CDR3 sequence is 11 residues long. Per the germline V gene, CDR1 is SQVTM and CDR2 is ANQGSEA. CDR3 nucleotide sequence: TGCAGCGTTCTAGCGGCTATTGAGCAGTTCTTC. Residues: CSVLAAIEQFF.

V is TRBV13 and J is TRBJ2-3; the match to TRBD2 covers 12 bases. Germline CDR1 and CDR2: PRHDT and FYEKMQ (reference sequence). CDR3 length equals 18 residues. V shed 3 bases, J shed 0 bases, and the junction held 7 bases outside the gene matches. The CDR3 sequence: CASSFLAGGTASTDTQYF. The CDR3 nucleotides are TGTGCCAGCAGCTTTCTAGCGGGGGGGACCGCTAGCACAGATACGCAGTATTTT.

This clonotype was observed a few times. The rearrangement links TRBV21-1 to TRBJ2-5. Judging by the DNA end, TRBJ2-7 fits better; the J call may be wrong. TRBV21-1 is an annotated pseudogene. The CDR3 is 14 residues long. The CDR3 loop is CASSKAQGSYEQYF. The CDR3 bases are TGTGCCAGCAGCAAAGCGCAGGGATCCTACGAGCAGTACTTC.

The rearrangement links TRBV3-1 to TRBJ2-7, with no clear D. Trimming took off 1 base at V and 8 bases at J, with 6 bases between the two ends. The CDR3 runs 11 residues. Germline CDR1 LGHDT, CDR2 YNNKEL (reference sequence). Written as DNA, the CDR3 is TGTGCCAGCAGCCAAGGGTATAAGCAGTACTTC. Residues: CASSQGYKQYF.

The chain employs TRBV12-3 or TRBV12-4 and TRBJ1-3; no firm D call. Between the trimmed V and J ends, which lost 8 bases and 8 bases, there was a span of 10 bases. CDR3 length: 11 amino acids. Here the CDR3 reads CASLLGYTIYF. Here the CDR3 DNA reads TGTGCCAGCCTCTTAGGGTACACCATATATTTT.

The chain is built from TRBV6-5 and TRBJ2-7, with 7 bases that match TRBD1. This CDR3 has 15 amino acids. CDR1 and CDR2 (germline): MNHEY, SVGAGI. J lost 3 bases, V lost 0 bases, and 5 bases had no gene match. The CDR3 DNA sequence: TGTGCCAGCAGTTACTCTGGGGACAGTGGCTACGAGCAGTACTTC. Translated, it gives CASSYSGDSGYEQYF.

V usage is TRBV20-1 and J usage is TRBJ2-4; the D is unclear. The germline CDR1 and CDR2 sequences are DFQATT and SNEGSKA (reference sequence). This CDR3 comprises 13 residues. Trimming pared 3 bases from V and 5 bases from J, leaving 11 bases between. CDR3 protein: CSARRRKENIQYF. The CDR3 region has the DNA TGCAGTGCTAGGCGTAGAAAAGAAAACATTCAGTACTTC.

This clonotype has only a few counts. The J gene is TRBJ2-7, the V gene TRBV29-1; D not certain. The germline gives CDR1 SQVTM, CDR2 ANQGSEA. V shed 7 bases and J shed 4 bases, with 11 bases lying between them. This CDR3 contains 11 residues. CDR3 sequence reads: CSGFYSYEQYF. CDR3 coding DNA: TGCAGCGGGTTCTACAGTTACGAGCAGTACTTC.

This clonotype was counted a few times. CDR3 sequence: CASSYGAGVVQGIQYF. The CDR3 DNA reads as TGTGCCAGCAGCTACGGAGCGGGAGTGGTTCAGGGCATTCAGTACTTC. The chain carries TRBV7-9 and TRBJ2-4, with 8 nucleotides matching TRBD2. In germline, CDR1 is SEHNR, CDR2 FQNEAQ (reference sequence). The CDR3 is 16 residues long. Losses at the gene ends were 4 bases for V and 9 bases for J; bases not matched to a gene: 14.

About this clonotype itself: One junction end disagrees with the germline gene, perhaps due to a read error. The chain uses TRBV5-6 and TRBJ2-1, with D unclear. Germline assignment: CDR1 SGHDT and CDR2 YYEEEE. This CDR3 has 13 amino acids. CDR3 sequence: CASSLSSDNEQFF. The CDR3 DNA is TGTGCCAGCAGCTTGTCCTCCGACAATGAGCAGTTCTTC. The full variable domain, completed using reference TRBV5-6 and TRBJ2-1, is DAGVTQSPTHLIKTRGQQVTLRCSPKSGHDTVSWYQQALGQGPQFIFQYYEEEERQRGNFPDRFSGHQFPNYSSELNVNALLLGDSALYLCASSLSSDNEQFFGPGTRLTVL.

This clonotype came up a few times. This sequence joins TRBV28 and TRBJ2-6; D is possibly TRBD1 (6 bases). V shed 6 bases and J shed 2 bases, with 8 bases lying between them. The germline CDR1 and CDR2 sequences are MDHEN and SYDVKM. CDR3 length equals 14 residues. This CDR3 reads CASRGAPGANVLTF. In nucleotides, the CDR3 is TGTGCCAGCAGGGGGGCTCCTGGGGCCAACGTCCTGACTTTC.

This clonotype was seen a few times. The CDR3, as DNA: TGTGCCAGCAGCGGCCGGGACTTCAACACTGAAGCTTTCTTT. Its protein product is CASSGRDFNTEAFF. V is TRBV13 and J is TRBJ1-1, with D possibly matching TRBD1 (5 bases). Trimming pared 5 bases from V and 2 bases from J, leaving 12 bases between. This CDR3 contains 14 residues. Germline V gene lookup returns CDR1 PRHDT and CDR2 FYEKMQ (reference sequence).

The chain combines TRBV18 with TRBJ1-1; D may be TRBD1 (5 bases). This CDR3 has 16 residues. The germline V gene has CDR1 KGHSH and CDR2 LQKENI. The ends were cut back, 0 bases at V and 0 bases at J, with 11 bases in the middle. The CDR3 loop reads CASSPPTGVLNTEAFF. As DNA, the CDR3 is TGTGCCAGCTCACCACCAACGGGGGTCCTGAACACTGAAGCTTTCTTT.

About this clonotype itself: This sequence may be a read error, since a much larger clone differs from it by one base. This rearrangement joins TRBV6-4 to TRBJ2-3; tentative D call: TRBD2 (7 bases). V was shortened by 3 bases and J by 6 bases, with 19 bases between the two germline ends. Germline V gene sequence: CDR1 MRHNA, CDR2 SNTAGT. This CDR3 contains 16 residues. The CDR3 reads CASSEVAGADFDTQYF. DNA of the CDR3: TGTGCCAGCAGTGAAGTGGCGGGGGCGGACTTTGATACGCAGTATTTT.

The rearrangement links TRBV6-6 to TRBJ1-6; maybe TRBD1 (5 bases). V lost 7 bases and J 16 bases, leaving 14 bases between the germline ends. The germline V gene encodes CDR1 MNHNY and CDR2 SVGAGI (reference sequence). CDR3 length: 11 residues. DNA of the CDR3: TGTGCCAGCACTGACGACAGAGAGCTCCACTTT. Residues: CASTDDRELHF.

This clonotype was counted at least ten times. This chain uses TRBV6-5 with TRBJ2-7, with a tentative D call TRBD1 (5 bases). This CDR3 spans 16 amino acids. Trimming took 6 bases from V and 5 from J, leaving 23 bases between them. The germline V gene encodes CDR1 MNHEY and CDR2 SVGAGI. CDR3 loop: CASRATPSGQGNEQYF. In nucleotides, the CDR3 is TGTGCCAGCAGGGCCACCCCTTCCGGGCAGGGAAACGAGCAGTACTTC.

Comments on this clonotype: One junction end does not reproduce the germline sequence, and a read error may be involved. This chain links TRBV4-1 with TRBJ1-2; unclear D gene. The CDR3 covers 16 residues. CDR1 is MGHRA and CDR2 is YSYEKL in the germline V gene. CDR3 DNA: TGCACCAGCAGCCAAGATGTCGGAGGGATTCTCTATGGCTACACCTTC. Translation: CTSSQDVGGILYGYTF.

This clonotype was seen a handful of times. V usage is TRBV29-1 and J usage is TRBJ2-5; D not resolved. Trimming pared 0 bases from V and 9 bases from J, leaving 17 bases between. This CDR3 region has 14 residues. Germline V gene lookup returns CDR1 SQVTM and CDR2 ANQGSEA. CDR3: CSVEDGRSRWAQYF. Written as DNA, the CDR3 is TGCAGCGTTGAAGATGGGCGGTCTCGGTGGGCCCAGTACTTC.

The CDR3 here is CASSFHVGDYEQYF. The CDR3 nucleotides read TGTGCCAGCAGCTTTCATGTCGGGGACTACGAGCAGTACTTC. This rearrangement joins TRBV7-6 to TRBJ2-7; D might be TRBD2 (5 bases). The CDR3 loop spans 14 amino acids. V lost 3 bases and J 3 bases, leaving 12 bases between the germline ends. The V gene's germline CDR1 is SGHVS and CDR2 FNYEAQ. The full variable domain, with the rest looked up from reference TRBV7-6 and TRBJ2-7, is GAGVSQSPRYKVTKRGQDVALRCDPISGHVSLYWYRQALGQGPEFLTYFNYEAQQDKSGLPNDRFSAERPEGSISTLTIQRTEQRDSAMYRCASSFHVGDYEQYFGPGTRLTVT.

Concerning this clonotype: One end of the junction varies from germline; a read error may be responsible. Written as DNA, the CDR3 is TGCAGCGTTGACGAGGGACGGCTGAACACCGGGGAGCTGCTTTTT. This sequence encodes CSVDEGRLNTGELLF. The chain has TRBV29-1 and TRBJ2-2; D could derive from TRBD1 or TRBD2 (5 bases each). The germline V gene has CDR1 SQVTM and CDR2 ANQGSEA. The CDR3 spans 15 residues.